These 4 T cell receptor beta chains share one sample of origin, sequenced in a study of blood T cell repertoires in COVID-19. Assay used: immunoSEQ multiplex PCR; TCRdb lists only in-frame clones, some missing. The sample has 120,000 or so clones; about 85% are singletons. Specimen: peripheral blood. The source is an elderly man with active or convalescent COVID-19.

V gene TRBV10-3 combines with J gene TRBJ2-2, with D possibly matching TRBD2 (6 bases). The CDR3 runs to 16 residues. V lost 6 bases and J 2 bases, leaving 16 bases between the germline ends. The germline V gene has CDR1 ENHRY and CDR2 SYGVKD. The CDR3 sequence is CAISTRGGFNTGELFF. CDR3 sequence (DNA): TGTGCCATCAGCACACGAGGAGGGTTTAACACCGGGGAGCTGTTTTTT.

This clone was found a few times. This sequence joins TRBV7-9 and TRBJ2-3; no clear D gene. Trimming shortened V by 5 bases and J by 2 bases, and 5 bases separated the two germline ends. Germline CDR1 is SEHNR and CDR2 is FQNEAQ (reference sequence). This CDR3 contains 12 residues. CDR3 loop: CASSADTDTQYF. CDR3 nucleotide sequence: TGTGCCAGCAGCGCGGACACAGATACGCAGTATTTT.

The chain uses TRBV4-3 and TRBJ2-1; 7 nucleotides line up with TRBD1. The CDR3 length is 17 residues. From germline, CDR1 is LGHNA and CDR2 YSLEER. J lost 0 bases, V lost 4 bases, and 9 bases had no gene match. CDR3 sequence: CASSPRGTANSYNEQFF. The DNA for the CDR3 is TGCGCCAGCAGCCCCCGTGGGACAGCGAACTCCTACAATGAGCAGTTCTTC.

V usage is TRBV28 and J usage is TRBJ1-4; 9 bases line up with TRBD1. The CDR3 loop spans 14 amino acids. Germline values: CDR1 MDHEN, CDR2 SYDVKM. The trim removed 2 bases at V and 8 bases at J, leaving 3 bases unmatched. CDR3 DNA: TGTGCCAGCAGTTTAGGGACAGGGCGAGAAAAACTGTTTTTT. Translating gives CASSLGTGREKLFF.